These T cell receptor beta chains were read from a single sample in a study of patients and donors after allogeneic stem cell transplantation. MiXCR, applied by TCRdb to the RT-PCR reads, yields one record per CDR3 protein. The sample carries more than 850,000 distinct CDR3 sequences, more than 15% recorded once. The sample was blood, either unsorted or a sorted T cell fraction (not recorded which). Every receptor here comes from a human donor who was either an allogeneic HSCT recipient or a stem cell or donor lymphocyte infusion donor (not recorded which). It is not recorded whose cells these are; they may come from a transplant donor. Each CDR3 is given with its conserved first and last residue. D genes are given only for firm matches. Size tells how often a clone was seen (once, few, many) or the class of an expanded clone, and some rows leave it out.

v_call	d_call	j_call	clone_size	cdr3_aa	cdr3_nt
TRBV11-2	NA	TRBJ2-5	NA	CASSNGTDYLGAQYF	TGTGCCAGCAGCAACGGGACGGATTATCTCGGGGCCCAGTACTTC
TRBV20-1	TRBD2	TRBJ2-3	few	CSATSGADTQYF	TGCAGTGCTACTAGCGGGGCAGATACGCAGTATTTT
TRBV12-3/TRBV12-4	NA	TRBJ1-3	few	CASSGGLGSGNTIYF	TGTGCCAGCAGTGGGGGACTTGGCTCTGGAAACACCATATATTTT
TRBV9	TRBD1	TRBJ1-6	NA	CASSGQGALNSPLHF	TGTGCCAGCAGCGGACAGGGGGCGCTTAATTCACCCCTCCACTTT
TRBV3-1	TRBD1	TRBJ2-6	NA	CASSQWGGQGPSGANVLTF	TGTGCCAGCAGCCAATGGGGGGGACAGGGCCCCTCTGGGGCCAACGTCCTGACTTTC
TRBV4-2	NA	TRBJ2-2	few	CASSQGHGSTNTGELFF	TGTGCCAGCAGCCAAGGTCACGGGAGTACGAACACCGGGGAGCTGTTTTTT
TRBV24-1	NA	TRBJ1-1	NA	CATSDGRAGAGTEAFF	TGTGCCACCAGTGATGGCCGGGCAGGGGCGGGCACTGAAGCTTTCTTT
TRBV4-1	NA	TRBJ1-1	NA	CASSQVAGRSEAFF	TGCGCCAGCAGCCAAGTTGCAGGTCGGTCTGAAGCTTTCTTT
TRBV6-5	NA	TRBJ2-1	NA	CASSSAGWANEQFF	TGTGCCAGCAGTTCGGCAGGGTGGGCCAATGAGCAGTTCTTC
TRBV29-1	NA	TRBJ2-5	NA	CSVLPRGRRVPETQYF	TGCAGCGTTCTACCTCGGGGGCGGAGGGTCCCGGAGACCCAGTACTTC
TRBV20-1	NA	TRBJ1-4	few	CSARRRPEGVGKLFF	TGCAGTGCTAGAAGGAGGCCCGAGGGAGTCGGGAAACTGTTTTTT
TRBV9	TRBD2	TRBJ2-3	few	CASSVNGGSGDTQYF	TGTGCCAGCAGCGTAAACGGGGGGTCAGGAGATACGCAGTATTTT
TRBV5-1	NA	TRBJ1-1	NA	CASSWGHRTEAFF	TGCGCCAGCAGCTGGGGACATCGCACTGAAGCTTTCTTT
TRBV27	NA	TRBJ1-1	NA	CASSLSSDINTEAFF	TGTGCCAGCAGTTTATCCTCGGACATCAACACTGAAGCTTTCTTT
TRBV3-1	NA	TRBJ1-2	NA	CASSPAALYGYTF	TGTGCCAGCAGCCCCGCGGCCCTTTATGGCTACACCTTC
TRBV2	NA	TRBJ2-7	NA	CASSEDWDEQYF	TGTGCCAGCAGTGAGGACTGGGACGAGCAGTACTTC
TRBV11-2	TRBD2	TRBJ2-3	NA	CASRLGTIGTSGRDTQYF	TGTGCCAGCAGGCTCGGAACGATCGGGACTAGCGGTAGGGATACGCAGTATTTT
TRBV3-1	TRBD2	TRBJ2-7	NA	CASSPGLAGNSYEQYF	TGTGCCAGCAGCCCAGGACTAGCGGGGAACTCCTACGAGCAGTACTTC
TRBV30	NA	TRBJ1-2	few	CASNPDGYTF	TGTGCCTCGAACCCCGACGGCTACACCTTC
TRBV30	NA	TRBJ1-2	NA	CAWSVRDGNYGYTF	TGTGCCTGGAGTGTACGGGACGGGAACTATGGCTACACCTTC